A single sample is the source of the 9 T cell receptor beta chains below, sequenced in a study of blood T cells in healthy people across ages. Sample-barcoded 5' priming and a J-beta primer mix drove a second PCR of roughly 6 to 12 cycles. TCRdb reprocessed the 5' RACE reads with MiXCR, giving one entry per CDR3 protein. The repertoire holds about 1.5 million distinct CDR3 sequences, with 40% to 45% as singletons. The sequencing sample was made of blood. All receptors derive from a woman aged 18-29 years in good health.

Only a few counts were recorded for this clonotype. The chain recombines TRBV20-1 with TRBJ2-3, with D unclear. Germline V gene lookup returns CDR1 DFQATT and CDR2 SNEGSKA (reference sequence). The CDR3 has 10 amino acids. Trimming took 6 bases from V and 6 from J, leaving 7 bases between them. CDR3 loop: CSAALDTQYF. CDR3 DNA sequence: TGCAGTGCCGCATTGGATACGCAGTATTTT.

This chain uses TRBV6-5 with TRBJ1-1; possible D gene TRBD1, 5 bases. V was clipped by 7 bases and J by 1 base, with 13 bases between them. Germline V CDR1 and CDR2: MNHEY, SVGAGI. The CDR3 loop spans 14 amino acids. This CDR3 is CASNPRGWNTEAFF. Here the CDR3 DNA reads TGTGCCAGCAACCCACGGGGGTGGAACACTGAAGCTTTCTTT.

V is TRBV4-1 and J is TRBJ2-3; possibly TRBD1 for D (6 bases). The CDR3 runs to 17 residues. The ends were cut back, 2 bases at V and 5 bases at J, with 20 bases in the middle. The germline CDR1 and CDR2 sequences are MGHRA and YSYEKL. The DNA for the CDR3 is TGCGCCAGCAGCCAACTCAGGGGTAGGGGAGATGGAGATACGCAGTATTTT. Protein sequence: CASSQLRGRGDGDTQYF.

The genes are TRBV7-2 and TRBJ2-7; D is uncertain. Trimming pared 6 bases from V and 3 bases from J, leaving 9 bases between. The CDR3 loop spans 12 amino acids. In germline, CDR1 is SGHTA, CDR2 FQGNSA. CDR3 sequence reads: CASSPTHYEQYF. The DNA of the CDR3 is TGTGCCAGCAGTCCCACACACTACGAGCAGTACTTC. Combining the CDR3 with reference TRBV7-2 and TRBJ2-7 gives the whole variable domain GAGVSQSPSNKVTEKGKDVELRCDPISGHTALYWYRQSLGQGLEFLIYFQGNSAPDKSGLPSDRFSAERTGGSVSTLTIQRTQQEDSAVYLCASSPTHYEQYFGPGTRLTVT.

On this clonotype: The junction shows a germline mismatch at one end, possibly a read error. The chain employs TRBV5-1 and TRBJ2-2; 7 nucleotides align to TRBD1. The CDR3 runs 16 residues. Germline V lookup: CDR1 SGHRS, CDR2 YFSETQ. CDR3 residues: CAGSLAAGGLAGELFF. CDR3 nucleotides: TGCGCCGGCAGCTTGGCCGCAGGGGGTTTAGCCGGGGAGCTGTTTTTT.

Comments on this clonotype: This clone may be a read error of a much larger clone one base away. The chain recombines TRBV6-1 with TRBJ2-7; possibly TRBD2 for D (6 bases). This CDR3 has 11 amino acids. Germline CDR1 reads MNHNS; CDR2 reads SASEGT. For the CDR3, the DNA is TGTTCCAGTCGGGAGTTGGTCGAGCAGTACTTC. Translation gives CSSRELVEQYF.

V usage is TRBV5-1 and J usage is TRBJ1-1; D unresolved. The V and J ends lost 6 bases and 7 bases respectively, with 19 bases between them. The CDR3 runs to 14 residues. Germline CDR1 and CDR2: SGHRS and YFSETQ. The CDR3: CASTPAQNRREAFF. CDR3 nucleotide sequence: TGCGCCAGCACCCCCGCCCAGAATCGCCGTGAAGCTTTCTTT. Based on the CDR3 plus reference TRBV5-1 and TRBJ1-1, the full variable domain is KAGVTQTPRYLIKTRGQQVTLSCSPISGHRSVSWYQQTPGQGLQFLFEYFSETQRNKGNFPGRFSGRQFSNSRSEMNVSTLELGDSALYLCASTPAQNRREAFFGQGTRLTVV.

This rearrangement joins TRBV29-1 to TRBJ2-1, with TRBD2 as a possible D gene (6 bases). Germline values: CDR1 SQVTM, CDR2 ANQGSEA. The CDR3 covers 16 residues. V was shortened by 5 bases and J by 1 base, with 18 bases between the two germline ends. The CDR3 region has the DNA TGCAGCGTTTTGCCCTTGGTCGGGACTTCCTACAATGAGCAGTTCTTC. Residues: CSVLPLVGTSYNEQFF.

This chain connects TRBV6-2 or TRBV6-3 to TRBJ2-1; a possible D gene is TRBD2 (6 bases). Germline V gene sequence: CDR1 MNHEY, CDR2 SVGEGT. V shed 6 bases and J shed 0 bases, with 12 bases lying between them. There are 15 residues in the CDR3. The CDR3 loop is CASRPREFSYNEQFF. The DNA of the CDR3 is TGTGCCAGCAGGCCTCGGGAGTTCTCCTACAATGAGCAGTTCTTC.